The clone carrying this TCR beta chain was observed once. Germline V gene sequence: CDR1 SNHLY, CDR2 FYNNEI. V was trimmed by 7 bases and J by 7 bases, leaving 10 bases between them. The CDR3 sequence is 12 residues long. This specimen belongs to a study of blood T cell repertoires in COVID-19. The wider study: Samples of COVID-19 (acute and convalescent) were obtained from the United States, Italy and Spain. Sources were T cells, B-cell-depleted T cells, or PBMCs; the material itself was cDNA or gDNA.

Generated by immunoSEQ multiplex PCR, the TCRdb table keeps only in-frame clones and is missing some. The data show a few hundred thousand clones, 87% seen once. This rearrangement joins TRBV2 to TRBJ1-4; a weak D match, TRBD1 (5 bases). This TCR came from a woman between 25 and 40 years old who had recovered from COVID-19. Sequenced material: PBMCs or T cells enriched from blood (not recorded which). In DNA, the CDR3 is TGTGCCAGCAAGGGGTTCCGTGAAAAACTGTTTTTT. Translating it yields CASKGFREKLFF.